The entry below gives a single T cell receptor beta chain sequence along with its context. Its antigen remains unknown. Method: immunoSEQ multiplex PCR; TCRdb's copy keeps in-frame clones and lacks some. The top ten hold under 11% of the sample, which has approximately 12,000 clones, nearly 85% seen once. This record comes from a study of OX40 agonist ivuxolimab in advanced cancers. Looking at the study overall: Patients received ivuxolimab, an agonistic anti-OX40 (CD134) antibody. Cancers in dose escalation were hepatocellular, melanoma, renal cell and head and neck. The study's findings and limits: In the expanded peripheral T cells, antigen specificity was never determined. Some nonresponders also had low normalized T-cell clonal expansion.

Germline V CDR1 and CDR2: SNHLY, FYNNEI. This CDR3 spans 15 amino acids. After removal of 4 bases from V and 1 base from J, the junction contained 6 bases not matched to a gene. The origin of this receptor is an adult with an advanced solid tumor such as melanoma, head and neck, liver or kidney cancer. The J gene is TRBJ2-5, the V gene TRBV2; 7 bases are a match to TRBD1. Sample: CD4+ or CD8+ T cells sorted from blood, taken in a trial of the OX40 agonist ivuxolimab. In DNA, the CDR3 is TGTGCCAGCAGTGTCTGGGACAGTTCCCAAGAGACCCAGTACTTC. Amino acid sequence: CASSVWDSSQETQYF.